This record covers a single T cell receptor beta chain. Its antigen is as yet unknown. Per the germline V gene, CDR1 is SGHVS and CDR2 is FQNEAQ. The germline V and J ends were trimmed by 5 bases and 0 bases, with 11 bases remaining between them. The CDR3 extends over 14 amino acids. The method was immunoSEQ multiplex PCR; TCRdb's version includes in-frame clones alone and lacks a portion of them. This sample has 75,000 to 95,000 clones, with about 91% found just once. The data were taken from a study of T cells in localized non-small cell lung cancer. General study results and limits: Adjacent lung had a median 57 of the 100 largest tumor clones.

Specimen: peripheral blood, collected before any cancer treatment. The TCR was taken from a man aged 35 to 70 with stage I squamous cell lung carcinoma. This chain links TRBV7-8 with TRBJ2-7, with a possible D match to TRBD1 (6 bases). CDR3: CASSADRTSYEQYF. The CDR3 nucleotides read TGTGCCAGCAGCGCAGACAGGACCTCCTACGAGCAGTACTTC.